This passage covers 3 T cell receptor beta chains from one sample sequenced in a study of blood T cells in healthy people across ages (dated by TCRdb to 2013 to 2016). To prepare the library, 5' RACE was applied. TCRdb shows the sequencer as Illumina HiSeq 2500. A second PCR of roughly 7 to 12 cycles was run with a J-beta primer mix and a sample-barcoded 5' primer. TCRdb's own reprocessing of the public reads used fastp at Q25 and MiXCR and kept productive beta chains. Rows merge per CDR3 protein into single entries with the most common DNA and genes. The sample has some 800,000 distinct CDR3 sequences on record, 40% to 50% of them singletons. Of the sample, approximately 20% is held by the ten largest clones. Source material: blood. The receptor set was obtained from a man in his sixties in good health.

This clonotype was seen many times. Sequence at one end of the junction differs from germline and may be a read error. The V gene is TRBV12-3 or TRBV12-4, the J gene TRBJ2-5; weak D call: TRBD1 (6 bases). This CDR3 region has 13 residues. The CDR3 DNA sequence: TGTGCCAGCAGCTTAGGGGGCCAAGAGACCCAGTACTTC. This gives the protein CASSLGGQETQYF.

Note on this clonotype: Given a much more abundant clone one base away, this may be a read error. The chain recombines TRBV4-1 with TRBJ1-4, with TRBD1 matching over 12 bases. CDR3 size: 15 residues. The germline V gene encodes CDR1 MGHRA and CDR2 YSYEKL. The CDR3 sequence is CAGSQPVGQGAELFF. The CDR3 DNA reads TGCGCCGGCAGCCAACCTGTGGGACAGGGGGCCGAACTGTTTTTT.

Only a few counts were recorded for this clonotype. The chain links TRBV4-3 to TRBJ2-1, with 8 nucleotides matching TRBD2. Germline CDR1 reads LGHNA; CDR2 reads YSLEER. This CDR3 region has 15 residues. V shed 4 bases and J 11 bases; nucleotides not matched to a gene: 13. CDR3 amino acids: CASSRAGGAPEKQFF. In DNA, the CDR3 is TGCGCCAGCAGCCGAGCCGGGGGGGCCCCGGAGAAGCAGTTCTTC.